The following is a TCR beta chain sequence with its context. Clones were read by immunoSEQ multiplex PCR, and TCRdb kept only the in-frame ones, dropping some. The table includes around 160,000 clones, approximately 75% detected once. The data are from a study of blood T cell repertoires in COVID-19. Study context: The United States, Italy and Spain supplied acute and convalescent COVID-19 samples.

CDR1 is LNHDA, CDR2 SQIVND, per germline (reference sequence). The CDR3 has 14 amino acids. Trimming cost V 6 bases and J 3 bases; bases outside gene matches: 8. The TCR was taken from a human donor in a cohort sampled during active COVID-19. Sequenced material: peripheral blood. The chain has TRBV19 and TRBJ2-7; TRBD1 matches 7 bases. CDR3 nucleotides: TGTGCCAGTAGCGATTCGACAGGGAGCTACGAGCAGTACTTC. Protein product: CASSDSTGSYEQYF.